The 3 T cell receptor beta chains presented below share a single source sample, sequenced in a study of T cell changes during pregnancy in multiple sclerosis. Using immunoSEQ multiplex PCR, the repertoire was profiled, and TCRdb retains in-frame clones only, with some absent. Of 70,000 to 95,000 clones in the sample, just over 90% are singletons; the top ten hold 0.65% to 0.75%. The specimen was peripheral blood, collected in the second trimester of pregnancy. All receptors come from a female donor in good health, enrolled as a control in a pregnancy study.

The chain has TRBV11-3 and TRBJ2-4; D may be TRBD2 (6 bases). Trimming pared 1 base from V and 5 bases from J, leaving 6 bases between. The CDR3 is made up of 13 amino acids. In germline, CDR1 is SGHNT, CDR2 YENEEA. The CDR3 coding sequence is TGTGCCAGCAGCTTAGGGGGGGAAAACATTCAGTACTTC. This codes for CASSLGGENIQYF.

This clone was detected once. The rearrangement joins TRBV7-2 to TRBJ1-1; 8 bases agree with TRBD1. V gave up 6 bases and J gave up 8 bases; unmatched junction bases: 8. From germline, CDR1 is SGHTA and CDR2 FQGNSA. This CDR3 is built from 13 residues. The CDR3 region has the DNA TGTGCCAGCAGTCCGGACAGGGAAACGGAAGCTTTCTTT. It is translated as CASSPDRETEAFF.

V usage is TRBV19 and J usage is TRBJ1-2, with D perhaps TRBD1 (5 bases). The CDR3 totals 15 residues. Germline V gives CDR1 LNHDA, CDR2 SQIVND (reference sequence). The V end lost 4 bases, the J end lost 0 bases, and 12 bases lay between the germline ends. The CDR3 here is CASSSGGATNYGYTF. In nucleotides, the CDR3 is TGTGCCAGTAGTAGCGGCGGGGCTACTAACTATGGCTACACCTTC.